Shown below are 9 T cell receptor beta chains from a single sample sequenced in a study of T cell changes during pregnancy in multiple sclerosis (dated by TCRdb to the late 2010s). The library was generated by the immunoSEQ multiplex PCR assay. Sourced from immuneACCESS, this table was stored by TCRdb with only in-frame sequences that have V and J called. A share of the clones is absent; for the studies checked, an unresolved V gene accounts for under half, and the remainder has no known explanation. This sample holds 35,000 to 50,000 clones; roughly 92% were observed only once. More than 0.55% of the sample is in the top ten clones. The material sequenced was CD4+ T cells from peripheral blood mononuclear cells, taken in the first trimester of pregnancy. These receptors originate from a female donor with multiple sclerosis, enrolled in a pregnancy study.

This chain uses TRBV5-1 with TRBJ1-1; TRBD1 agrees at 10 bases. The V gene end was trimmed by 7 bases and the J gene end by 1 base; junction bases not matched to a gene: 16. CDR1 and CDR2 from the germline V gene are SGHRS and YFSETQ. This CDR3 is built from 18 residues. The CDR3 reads CASGRDRGAFTPNTEAFF. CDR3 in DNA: TGCGCCAGCGGCAGGGACAGGGGCGCCTTTACCCCGAACACTGAAGCTTTCTTT.

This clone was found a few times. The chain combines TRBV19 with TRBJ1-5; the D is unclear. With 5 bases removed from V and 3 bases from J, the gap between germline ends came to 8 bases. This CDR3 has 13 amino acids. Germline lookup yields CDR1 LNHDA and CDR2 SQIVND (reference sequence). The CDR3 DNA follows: TGTGCCAGTAGTTCACCAGACAATCAGCCCCAGCATTTT. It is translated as CASSSPDNQPQHF.

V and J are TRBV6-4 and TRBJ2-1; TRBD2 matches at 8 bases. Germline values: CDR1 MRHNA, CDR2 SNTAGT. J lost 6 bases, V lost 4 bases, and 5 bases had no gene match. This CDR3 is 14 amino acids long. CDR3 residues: CASSVKAGVNEQFF. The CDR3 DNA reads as TGTGCCAGCAGTGTTAAAGCGGGAGTCAATGAGCAGTTCTTC.

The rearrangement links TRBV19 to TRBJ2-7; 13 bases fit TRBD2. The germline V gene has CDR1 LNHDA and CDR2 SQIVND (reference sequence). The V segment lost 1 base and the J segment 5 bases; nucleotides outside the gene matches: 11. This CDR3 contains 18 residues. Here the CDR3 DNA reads TGTGCCAGTAGTATAGTTGGTCTCGGACTAGCGGGAGCAGACGAGCAGTACTTC. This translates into CASSIVGLGLAGADEQYF.

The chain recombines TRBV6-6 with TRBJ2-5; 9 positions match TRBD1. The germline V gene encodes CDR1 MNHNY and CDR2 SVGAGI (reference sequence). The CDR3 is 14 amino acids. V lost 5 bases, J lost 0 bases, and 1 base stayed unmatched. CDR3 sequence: CASSGTGNQETQYF. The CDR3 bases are TGTGCCAGCAGTGGGACAGGGAACCAAGAGACCCAGTACTTC.

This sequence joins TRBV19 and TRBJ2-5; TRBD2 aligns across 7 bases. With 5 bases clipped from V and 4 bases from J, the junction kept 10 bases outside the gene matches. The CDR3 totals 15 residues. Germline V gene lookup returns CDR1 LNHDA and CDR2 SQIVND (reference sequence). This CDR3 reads CASSESGVGGETQYF. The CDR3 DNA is TGTGCCAGTAGTGAAAGCGGGGTCGGGGGAGAGACCCAGTACTTC.

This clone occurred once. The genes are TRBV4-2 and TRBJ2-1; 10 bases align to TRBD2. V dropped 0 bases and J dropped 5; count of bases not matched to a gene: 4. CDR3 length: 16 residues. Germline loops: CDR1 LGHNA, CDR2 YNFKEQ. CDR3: CASSQEGLAGDNEQFF. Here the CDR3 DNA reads TGTGCCAGCAGCCAAGAAGGTCTAGCGGGAGACAATGAGCAGTTCTTC.

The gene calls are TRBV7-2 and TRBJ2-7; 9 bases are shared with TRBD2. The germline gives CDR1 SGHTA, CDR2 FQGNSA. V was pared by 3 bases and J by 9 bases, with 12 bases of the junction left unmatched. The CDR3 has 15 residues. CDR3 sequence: CASSFGLAGSRGQYF. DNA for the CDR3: TGTGCCAGCAGCTTCGGGCTAGCGGGAAGTCGGGGGCAGTACTTC.

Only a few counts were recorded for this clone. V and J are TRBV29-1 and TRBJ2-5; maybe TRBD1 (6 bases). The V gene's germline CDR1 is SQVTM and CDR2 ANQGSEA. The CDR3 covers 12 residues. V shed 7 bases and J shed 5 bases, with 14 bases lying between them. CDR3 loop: CSAPTGMETQYF. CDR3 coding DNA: TGCAGCGCCCCCACAGGGATGGAGACCCAGTACTTC.